Sequencing of this T cell receptor (beta chain) was carried out in a study of T cells in Graves' hyperthyroidism and ophthalmopathy. Germline CDR1 reads SGDLS; CDR2 reads YYNGEE. The CDR3 extends over 15 amino acids. V lost 4 bases and J 3 bases, leaving 14 bases between the germline ends. Using RNA transcripts as the source, TCR beta CDR3 regions were amplified. TCR CDR3 underwent first-round RT-PCR with the HTBI primer set. TCRdb itself ran the multiplex PCR reads through MiXCR, one entry per CDR3 protein. The sample gives about 640,000 distinct CDR3 sequences, more than 20% of which show up once; over 30% is in the top ten.

The chain uses TRBV9 and TRBJ2-1; D is possibly TRBD2 (5 bases). Sequenced sample: blood. This clonotype was obtained from a man aged 25-45 years with Graves' ophthalmopathy. The CDR3 sequence is CASSPPEGGYNEQFF. In DNA, the CDR3 is TGTGCCAGCAGCCCCCCCGAGGGCGGCTACAATGAGCAGTTCTTC. The full variable domain, completed using reference TRBV9 and TRBJ2-1, is DSGVTQTPKHLITATGQRVTLRCSPRSGDLSVYWYQQSLDQGLQFLIQYYNGEERAKGNILERFSAQQFPDLHSELNLSSLELGDSALYFCASSPPEGGYNEQFFGPGTRLTVL.